Shown below are 15 T cell receptor beta chains from a single sample sequenced in a study of molecular identifiers for immune sequencing clone quantification. TCRdb reprocessed the PCR reads via MiXCR and lists one record per CDR3 protein. The repertoire holds approximately 60,000 distinct CDR3 sequences, around a fifth seen once, with 1.4% in the top ten. Material for sequencing was naive CD8+ T cells from blood, with Jurkat cell RNA spiked in. The subset is: FACS-sorted CD8+CD4-CCR7+CD45RA+ naive T cells. The receptors originated from a human donor in good health. Some libraries in this study had Jurkat cell RNA spiked in.

This clonotype was found a few times. The chain carries TRBV4-1 and TRBJ2-5, with D maybe TRBD1 (6 bases). Germline CDR1 MGHRA, CDR2 YSYEKL. V was shortened by 2 bases and J by 4 bases, with 14 bases between the two germline ends. The length of the CDR3 is 15 residues. For the CDR3, the DNA is TGCGCCAGCAGCCAATCGACAGGTTTGGCAGAGACCCAGTACTTC. Translated, it gives CASSQSTGLAETQYF.

This clonotype was detected many times. The chain combines TRBV25-1 with TRBJ2-2; TRBD2 is a possible D gene (5 bases). Trimming took off 10 bases at V and 2 bases at J, with 14 bases between the two ends. Germline CDR1 and CDR2: MGHDK and SYGVNS. The CDR3 has 14 residues. CDR3 loop: CATSPRGNTGELFF. CDR3 DNA: TGTGCCACATCCCCCCGGGGAAACACCGGGGAGCTGTTTTTT.

This clonotype appeared many times. The V call is TRBV28, the J call TRBJ1-1, with 7 bases matching TRBD1. Per germline, CDR1 MDHEN and CDR2 SYDVKM. This CDR3 comprises 15 residues. V trimming: 3 bases; J trimming: 9 bases; junction bases outside the gene matches: 13. CDR3 DNA: TGTGCCAGCAGTTTCCCCAGGGGGGGGATGGTGAAAGCTTTCTTT. Its protein is CASSFPRGGMVKAFF.

This clonotype was found many times. The CDR3 spells CRVLFGTGNNEQFF. In nucleotides, the CDR3 is TGCAGGGTACTCTTTGGGACAGGAAACAATGAGCAGTTCTTC. The chain recombines TRBV29-1 with TRBJ2-1; 8 bases line up with TRBD1. This CDR3 is built from 14 residues. Germline V gene data show CDR1 as SQVTM and CDR2 as ANQGSEA.

This clonotype has at least ten counts. CDR3 in DNA: TGTGCCAGCGGGGGGGGGAGGTACGAGCAGTACTTC. Translating it yields CASGGGRYEQYF. This chain joins TRBV6-6 and TRBJ2-7; 7 bases fit TRBD2. The CDR3 sequence is 12 residues long. J gave up 4 bases and V 8 bases, and 5 bases lay outside the gene matches. Per the germline V gene, CDR1 is MNHNY and CDR2 is SVGAGI (reference sequence).

This clonotype was recorded a few times. This may be a read error: a much more frequent sequence differs by one nucleotide. The rearrangement links TRBV18 to TRBJ2-6; D not certain. Looked up from germline, CDR1 is KGHSH and CDR2 is LQKENI. The CDR3 extends over 13 amino acids. V gave up 8 bases and J gave up 2 bases, with 7 bases separating them. The CDR3 nucleotides are TGTGCCAGCCACGGCCCTGGGGCCAACGTCCTGACTTTC. It specifies CASHGPGANVLTF.

This clonotype was recorded at least ten times. The chain links TRBV4-3 to TRBJ2-1, with D unresolved. Deletions cut 5 bases from V and 0 bases from J, with 11 bases between. Germline V gene sequence: CDR1 LGHNA, CDR2 YSLEER. The CDR3 contains 15 residues. CDR3 nucleotide sequence: TGCGCCAGCAGCGCCTACAGTAGCTCCTACAATGAGCAGTTCTTC. Protein: CASSAYSSSYNEQFF.

The sample holds many counts of this clonotype. The CDR3 DNA sequence: TGTGCCAGCAGCTCCTTTCAGCGGGAGGCCCAAGAGACCCAGTACTTC. It specifies CASSSFQREAQETQYF. The rearrangement links TRBV7-6 to TRBJ2-5; TRBD2 aligns across 9 bases. The CDR3 runs to 16 residues. V trimming: 4 bases; J trimming: 1 base; junction bases outside the gene matches: 7. Germline CDR1 is SGHVS and CDR2 is FNYEAQ.

This clonotype was detected once. One base away lies a much larger clone, so this may be a sequencing read error. The CDR3 DNA sequence: TGTGCCACCAGTGGCCCCCGGGACTGGAGCAACAATGAGCAGTTCTTC. Its translation is CATSGPRDWSNNEQFF. The genes are TRBV24-1 and TRBJ2-1; possible D gene TRBD2, 6 bases. The V and J ends lost 5 bases and 5 bases respectively, with 18 bases between them. CDR3 length: 16 amino acids. Germline CDR1 and CDR2: KGHDR and SFDVKD.

This clonotype was recorded at least ten times. The chain joins TRBV19 to TRBJ2-2, with a weak D call TRBD2 (5 bases). The V gene's germline CDR1 is LNHDA and CDR2 SQIVND (reference sequence). CDR3 length equals 14 residues. V was pared by 7 bases and J by 6 bases, with 15 bases between. CDR3 sequence: CASNVRASPGELFF. CDR3 in DNA: TGTGCCAGTAACGTAAGGGCTAGCCCCGGGGAGCTGTTTTTT.

On this clonotype itself: This may stem from a read error, because a much larger clone lies one nucleotide away. The gene calls are TRBV9 and TRBJ2-1, with D perhaps matching TRBD2 (6 bases). The CDR3 runs to 11 residues. Germline V gene lookup returns CDR1 SGDLS and CDR2 YYNGEE. For the CDR3, the DNA is TGTACCAGCAGCGAGGGACTTGAGCAGTTCTTC. This translates into CTSSEGLEQFF.

This clonotype was found a few times. The chain carries TRBV19 and TRBJ2-1; D is perhaps TRBD2 (5 bases). Germline values: CDR1 LNHDA, CDR2 SQIVND (reference sequence). V was pared by 8 bases and J by 10 bases, with 12 bases between. The CDR3 is 11 amino acids. The CDR3 here is CASGGPTEQFF. The CDR3 DNA reads as TGTGCCAGTGGAGGACCCACCGAGCAGTTCTTC. Together with reference TRBV19 and TRBJ2-1, the CDR3 gives the full variable domain: DGGITQSPKYLFRKEGQNVTLSCEQNLNHDAMYWYRQDPGQGLRLIYYSQIVNDFQKGDIAEGYSVSREKKESFPLTVTSAQKNPTAFYLCASGGPTEQFFGPGTRLTVL.

This clonotype was counted only a few times. This may be a read error: a much more frequent sequence differs by one nucleotide. The CDR3 end shows no conserved phenylalanine or tryptophan, and so a read error is likely. The chain couples TRBV27 to TRBJ1-5; the D is unclear. The CDR3 consists of 15 residues. Trimming cost V 5 bases and J 6 bases, with 17 bases left between them. Looked up from germline, CDR1 is MNHEY and CDR2 is SMNVEV (reference sequence). DNA of the CDR3: TGTGCCAGCAGTCCCCTAGCCCCGGAATCTCAGCCCCAGCATCTT. It specifies CASSPLAPESQPQHL.

This clonotype was detected a few times. This chain joins TRBV5-4 and TRBJ2-7, with 14 nucleotides matching TRBD2. CDR1 SGHNT and CDR2 YYREEE come from the germline V gene (reference sequence). CDR3 length equals 15 residues. Trimming at V came to 4 bases and at J to 6 bases, leaving 6 bases not matched to a gene. Here the CDR3 reads CASSTTSGRGAEQYF. In DNA form, the CDR3 reads TGTGCCAGCAGCACGACTAGCGGGAGGGGAGCCGAGCAGTACTTC.

The chain employs TRBV29-1 and TRBJ2-7, with D possibly matching TRBD1 (7 bases). Germline CDR1 SQVTM, CDR2 ANQGSEA. The length of the CDR3 is 13 residues. V lost 6 bases and J 5 bases, leaving 17 bases between the germline ends. The CDR3, as DNA: TGCAGCGTCCCAGGGGGGCGTTTTGACGAGCAGTACTTC. It codes for CSVPGGRFDEQYF.